This TCR beta chain is drawn from a study of cytomegalovirus exposure and HLA in healthy donors. Looking at the study overall: The study's early data release held roughly 90 million unique TCRs from HLA-typed donors.

The PCR made use of 60 Vbeta and 13 Jbeta primers. Sequencing was performed with immunoSEQ multiplex PCR; in TCRdb, only in-frame clones are kept and a portion is missing. Here the sample spans about 150,000 clones, 79% being singletons. This clone showed up just a few times. Its antigen is not known. Overall study findings and caveats: Later analysis demonstrated an association between a missense DCLRE1C variant and TCR beta V- and J-gene trimming. In a later analysis, several top co-occurrence clusters appeared linked to parvovirus B19, influenza, CMV and Epstein-Barr virus.

This CDR3 comprises 14 residues. The germline V gene has CDR1 SNHLY and CDR2 FYNNEI. V was clipped by 5 bases and J by 6 bases, with 15 bases between them. This receptor was identified in a man aged 45 to 65 in good health and CMV-seropositive. The V and J genes are TRBV2 and TRBJ2-3; possible D gene TRBD2, 6 bases. The sequencing input was PBMCs. In DNA form, the CDR3 reads TGTGCCAGCAGTCCTCTTTTACTAGCCGATACGCAGTATTTT. Amino acids: CASSPLLLADTQYF.